This TCR beta chain was sequenced for a study of blood T cell repertoires in COVID-19 (TCRdb year 2020). Study-wide context: Collaborator samples came from the United States, Italy and Spain and covered acute and convalescent phases of COVID-19. The repertoires were released in a freely available public database meant as a resource for research on the immune response to SARS-CoV-2. The prospective study material was composed of cDNA or gDNA derived from T cells, B-cell-depleted T cells, or PBMCs. The samples were drawn from the first 160 participants of the ongoing ImmuneRACE study and from over a thousand subjects provided by 6 global collaborators. The dataset comprised deeply sampled blood TCRbeta repertoires from subjects exposed to, actively infected with, or recovered from COVID-19. Nearly every sample came with metadata listing a de-identified subject ID, COVID-19 status, age in years and sex. HLA class I and class II types, where available, came from metadata supplied by the sample provider rather than from assay-based typing.

Remarks on this clone: There is no known antigen for this receptor. No quality values exist for individual bases; no much larger clone is one base distant.

Per the germline V gene, SGHRS is the CDR1 and YFSETQ is the CDR2. From the cysteine through the phenylalanine, the CDR3 covers 13 amino acids. Only the CDR3 region is kept as DNA, spanning 39 bases read in frame from base 1. V drops 5 bases and J drops 7 bases, leaving 15 bases in between. Collaborating institutions collected whole blood in K2EDTA tubes following their own protocols. Collaborator samples were shipped for TCRbeta analysis as frozen whole blood, isolated PBMCs, or DNA extracted from either sample type. Overall results and qualifications from the work: The amount of clinical and demographic metadata varied by source and participant and was provided uncurated.

TCRbeta CDR3 regions were amplified from genomic DNA by means of the immunoSEQ Assay, a bias-controlled multiplex PCR. The study's own analysis went as follows. The number of nucleated cells in each sample was estimated from the amplification of reference gene primers within the assay. To quantify the absolute abundance of each unique TCRbeta CDR3 rearrangement, sequence reads were collapsed and filtered. Productive Simpson clonality was computed per sample as the square root of Simpson's diversity index over productive rearrangements. In its TCRdb copy, this immuneACCESS table keeps in-frame sequences only and misses some clones. Where compared with another copy, unresolved V genes explain less than half of these, and the others have no known cause. V and J calls and clone size are as listed in that table; D and trimming were resolved from the DNA. The sample profile shows more than 70,000 clones; approximately 90% of them were found once. Clones ranked in the top ten supply about 9.1% of the sample.

The rearrangement joined TRBV5-1 to TRBJ1-2, with the D gene call left open. Material: peripheral blood. This sequence originates from a man aged 50-60 years with acute or convalescent COVID-19. In nucleotide form, the sequence is TGCGCCAGCAGTGTGGGTGGTGGGCTTGGCTACACCTTC. Translated, it reads CASSVGGGLGYTF.